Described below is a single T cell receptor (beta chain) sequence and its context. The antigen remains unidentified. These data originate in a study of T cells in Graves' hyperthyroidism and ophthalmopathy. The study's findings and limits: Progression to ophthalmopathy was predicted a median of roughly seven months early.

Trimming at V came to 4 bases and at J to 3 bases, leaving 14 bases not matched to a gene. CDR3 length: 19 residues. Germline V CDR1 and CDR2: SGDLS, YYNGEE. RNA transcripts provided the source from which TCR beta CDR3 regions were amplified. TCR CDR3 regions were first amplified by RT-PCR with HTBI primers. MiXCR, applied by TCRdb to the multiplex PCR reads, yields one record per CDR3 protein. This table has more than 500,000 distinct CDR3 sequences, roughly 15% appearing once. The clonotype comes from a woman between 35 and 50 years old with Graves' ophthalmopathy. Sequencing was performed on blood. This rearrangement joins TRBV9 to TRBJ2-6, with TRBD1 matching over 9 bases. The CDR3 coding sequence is TGTGCCAGCAGCACCAGACAGGGGGAGATCCTTTATGGGGCCAACGTCCTGACTTTC. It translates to CASSTRQGEILYGANVLTF.